What follows is one TCR beta chain and its context. This CDR3 is 17 amino acids long. The germline V gene encodes CDR1 GTSNPN and CDR2 SVGIG (reference sequence). With 2 bases clipped from V and 6 bases from J, the junction kept 14 bases outside the gene matches. This specimen belongs to a study of blood T cell repertoires in COVID-19. The overall study: PBMCs, B-cell-depleted T cells, or T cells provided the cDNA or gDNA that made up the material.

In the source study's methods: Amplification of reference gene primers provided the estimated nucleated cell counts. Repertoires were generated with immunoSEQ multiplex PCR, while TCRdb's copy carries only in-frame clones and drops some. The V and J calls and clone size come from that table; D and trimming were worked out from the DNA. Of just over 70,000 clones in the sample, 70% to 80% were seen once. The TCR comes from an older woman with acute or convalescent COVID-19. The chain links TRBV30 to TRBJ2-3; 10 nucleotides line up with TRBD2. The sequenced sample was peripheral blood. CDR3 DNA: TGTGCCTGGAGTCACGGTCGCCTAGCGGGAGTGGGGGATACGCAGTATTTT. Protein product: CAWSHGRLAGVGDTQYF.